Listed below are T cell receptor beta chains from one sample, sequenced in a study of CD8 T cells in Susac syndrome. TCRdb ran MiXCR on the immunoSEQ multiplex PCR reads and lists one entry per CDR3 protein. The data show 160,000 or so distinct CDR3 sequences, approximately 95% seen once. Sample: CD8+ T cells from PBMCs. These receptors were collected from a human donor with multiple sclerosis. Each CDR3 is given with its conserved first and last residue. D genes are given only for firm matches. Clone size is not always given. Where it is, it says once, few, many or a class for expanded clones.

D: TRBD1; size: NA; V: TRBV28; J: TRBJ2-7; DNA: TGTGCCAGCAGCCAGAGAGGGACAGGGACTACCTACGAGCAGTACTTC; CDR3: CASSQRGTGTTYEQYF
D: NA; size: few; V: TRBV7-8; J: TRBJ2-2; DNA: TGTGCCAGCAGCCGGGGCGGGGAGCTGTTTTTT; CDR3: CASSRGGELFF
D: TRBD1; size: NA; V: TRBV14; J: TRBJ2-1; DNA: TGTGCCAGCAGCCAAGGCAGGGGGAATTACAATGAGCAGTTCTTC; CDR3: CASSQGRGNYNEQFF
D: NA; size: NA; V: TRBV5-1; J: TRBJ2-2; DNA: TGCGCCAGCAGCCTGACTAGAGCGAACACCGGGGAGCTGTTTTTT; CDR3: CASSLTRANTGELFF
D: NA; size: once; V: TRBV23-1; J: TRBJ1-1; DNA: TGCGCCAGCAGTCAATCGGATGGGGTGTCAGCTTTCTTT; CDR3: CASSQSDGVSAFF
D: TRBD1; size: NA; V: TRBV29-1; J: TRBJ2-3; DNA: TGCAGCGTTGATGGGGACAGGGGAGGAACAGATACGCAGTATTTT; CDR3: CSVDGDRGGTDTQYF
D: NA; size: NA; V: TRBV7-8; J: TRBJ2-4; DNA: TGTGCCAGCAGCTTAGCTATAGGCATTCAGTACTTC; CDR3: CASSLAIGIQYF
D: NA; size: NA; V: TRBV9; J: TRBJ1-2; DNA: TGTGCCAGCAGCGGCCAAGTTCTATATGGCTACACCTTC; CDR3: CASSGQVLYGYTF
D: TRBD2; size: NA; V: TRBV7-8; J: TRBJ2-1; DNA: TGTGCCAGCAGCTCCGGACTAGTCAATGAGCAGTTCTTC; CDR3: CASSSGLVNEQFF
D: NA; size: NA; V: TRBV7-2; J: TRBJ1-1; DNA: TGTGCCAGCAGCTTAGCGTTGGGGTACACTGAAGCTTTCTTT; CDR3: CASSLALGYTEAFF
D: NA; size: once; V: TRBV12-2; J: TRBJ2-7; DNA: TGTGCAAGTCGCTTAGCCCCGGGGACACCGAGCTCCTACGAGCAGTACTTC; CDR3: CASRLAPGTPSSYEQYF
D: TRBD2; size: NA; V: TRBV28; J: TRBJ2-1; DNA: TGTGCCAGCAGTTTAATCCGGGAGGTGGACAATGAGCAGTTCTTC; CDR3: CASSLIREVDNEQFF
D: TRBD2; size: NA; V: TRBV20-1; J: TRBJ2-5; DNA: TGCAGTGCTCTAACTAGCGGGGGGGCCATAGAGACCCAGTACTTC; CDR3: CSALTSGGAIETQYF
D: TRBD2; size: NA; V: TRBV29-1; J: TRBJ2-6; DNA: TGCAGCGTTTTTACTAGCGGGAGGGAGGGGGCCAACGTCCTGACTTTC; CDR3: CSVFTSGREGANVLTF
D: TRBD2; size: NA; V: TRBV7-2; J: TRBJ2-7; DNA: TGTGCCAGCAGCATACTAGCGGGAGCTGCCCACGAGCAGTACTTC; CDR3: CASSILAGAAHEQYF
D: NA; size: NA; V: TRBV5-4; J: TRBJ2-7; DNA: TGTGCCAGCAGCGCTGGACAGCCAGTCACCTACGAGCAGTACTTC; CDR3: CASSAGQPVTYEQYF
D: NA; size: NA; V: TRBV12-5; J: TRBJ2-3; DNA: TGTGCTAGTGGTTTTTCGTCTGGGGGCGGGACGGATACGCAGTATTTT; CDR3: CASGFSSGGGTDTQYF
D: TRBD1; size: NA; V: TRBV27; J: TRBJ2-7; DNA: TGTGCCAGCAGTTTGGACAGGGGTACGACCTACGAGCAGTACTTC; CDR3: CASSLDRGTTYEQYF
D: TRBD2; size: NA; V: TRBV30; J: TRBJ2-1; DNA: TGTGCCTGGAGTGTCGGAGCGGGAGGCCTAGGGGACTACAATGAGCAGTTCTTC; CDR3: CAWSVGAGGLGDYNEQFF
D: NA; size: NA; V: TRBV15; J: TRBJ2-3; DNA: TGTGCCACCAGCAGAGAGAGTGGCAGGGGAGTAGGAGATACGCAGTATTTT; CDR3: CATSRESGRGVGDTQYF
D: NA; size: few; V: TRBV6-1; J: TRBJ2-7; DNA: TGTGCCAGCCGGGACGGATCCTACGAGCAGTACTTC; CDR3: CASRDGSYEQYF
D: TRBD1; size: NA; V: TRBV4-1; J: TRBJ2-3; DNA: TGCGCCAGCAGCCATCGGTACGGACAGGGGGAAGATACGCAGTATTTT; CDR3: CASSHRYGQGEDTQYF
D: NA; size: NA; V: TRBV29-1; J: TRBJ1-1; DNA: TGCAGCGTCCTGGAAGTGAACACTGAAGCTTTCTTT; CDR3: CSVLEVNTEAFF
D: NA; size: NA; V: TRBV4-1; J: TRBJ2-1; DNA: TGCGCCAGCAGCCAGTCGGCAGGGTACAATGAGCAGTTCTTC; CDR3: CASSQSAGYNEQFF
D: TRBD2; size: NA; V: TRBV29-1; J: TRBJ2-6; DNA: TGCAGCGTTAGACTAGCGGGAGGTGGGGCCAACGTCCTGACTTTC; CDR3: CSVRLAGGGANVLTF
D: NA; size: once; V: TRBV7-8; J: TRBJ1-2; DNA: TGTGCCAGCAGTCAGCTGACCTATGGCTACACCTTC; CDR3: CASSQLTYGYTF
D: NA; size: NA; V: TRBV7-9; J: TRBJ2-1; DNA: TGTGCCAGCAGCCCGAAATCCGGGGCCTCCTACAATGAGCAGTTCTTC; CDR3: CASSPKSGASYNEQFF
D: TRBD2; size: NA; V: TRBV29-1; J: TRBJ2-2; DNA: TGCAGCGTTGAGGGACTAGCGGGAAAAGTTGGGGAGCTGTTTTTT; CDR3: CSVEGLAGKVGELFF
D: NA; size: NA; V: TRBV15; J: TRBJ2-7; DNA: TGTGCCACCAGCAGTTCCGGTTCCTACGAGCAGTACTTC; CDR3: CATSSSGSYEQYF
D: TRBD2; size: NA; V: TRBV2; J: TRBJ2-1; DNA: TGTGCCAGCAGTGGCGCCGGGAGGAATACCTACAATGAGCAGTTCTTC; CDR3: CASSGAGRNTYNEQFF
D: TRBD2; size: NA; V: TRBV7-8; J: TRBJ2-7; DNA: TGTGCCAGCAGCGCGGGACTAGCGGTTGGGGCCTACGAGCAGTACTTC; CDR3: CASSAGLAVGAYEQYF
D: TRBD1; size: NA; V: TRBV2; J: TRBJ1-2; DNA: TGTGCCAGCAGTGAAGCGTACAGGGGGGACTATGGCTACACCTTC; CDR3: CASSEAYRGDYGYTF
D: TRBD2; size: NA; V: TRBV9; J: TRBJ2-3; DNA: TGTGCCAGCAGCGAGATGGGGGGACTAGAGGGACCGTGGGGCACAGATACGCAGTATTTT; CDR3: CASSEMGGLEGPWGTDTQYF
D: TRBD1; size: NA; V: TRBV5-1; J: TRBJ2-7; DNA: TGCGCCAGCAGCCGTACAGGGGGCTGGTACGAGCAGTACTTC; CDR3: CASSRTGGWYEQYF
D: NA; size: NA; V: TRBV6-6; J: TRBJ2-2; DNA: TGTGCCACCTCACCTACCGGGGAGCTGTTTTTT; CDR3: CATSPTGELFF
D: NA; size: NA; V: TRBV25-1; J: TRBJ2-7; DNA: TGTGCCAGCAGTGAAGGGAATCTCTACGAGCAGTACTTC; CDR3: CASSEGNLYEQYF
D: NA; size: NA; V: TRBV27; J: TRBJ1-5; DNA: TGTGCCAGCAGTTTATCGCCCTCAGGGTATCAGCCCCAGCATTTT; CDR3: CASSLSPSGYQPQHF
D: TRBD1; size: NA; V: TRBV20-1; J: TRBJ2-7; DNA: TGCAGTGCTAGTGCCCCGGGACAGGGGGTCCAGAGCTCCTACGAGCAGTACTTC; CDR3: CSASAPGQGVQSSYEQYF
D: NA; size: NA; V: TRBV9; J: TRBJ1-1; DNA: TGTGCCAGCAGCGTGGTGTCGGGGTCTGAAGCTTTCTTT; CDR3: CASSVVSGSEAFF
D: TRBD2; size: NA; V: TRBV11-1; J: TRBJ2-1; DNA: TGTGCCACCGATGGGACTAGCGAAAACAATGAGCAGTTCTTC; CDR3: CATDGTSENNEQFF
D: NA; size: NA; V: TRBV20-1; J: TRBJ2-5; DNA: TGCAGTGCTAGAGATGAGCTCCGGGAGAGGTACTTC; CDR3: CSARDELRERYF
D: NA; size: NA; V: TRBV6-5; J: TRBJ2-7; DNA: TGTGCCAGCAGTTACTCGAAACCGAGGCGGATCAGCTCCTACGAGCAGTACTTC; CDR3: CASSYSKPRRISSYEQYF
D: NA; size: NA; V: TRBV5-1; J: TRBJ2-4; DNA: TGCGCCAGCAGCTCCTCCGGTCGGGGTAACATTCAGTACTTC; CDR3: CASSSSGRGNIQYF
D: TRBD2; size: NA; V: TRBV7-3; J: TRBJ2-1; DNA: TGTGCCAGCAGCTTAACGGCGGAAGGACTAGCGGGAGTGGGTGGCAATGAGCAGTTCTTC; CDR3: CASSLTAEGLAGVGGNEQFF
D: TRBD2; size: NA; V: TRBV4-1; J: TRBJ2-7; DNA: TGCGCCAGCAGCCAAGTTCCACTAGCGGGATCCTACGAGCAGTACTTC; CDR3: CASSQVPLAGSYEQYF
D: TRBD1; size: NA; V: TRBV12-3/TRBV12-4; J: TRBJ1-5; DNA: TGTGCCAGCAGTAGCCCGGACAGGGACAACCAGCCCCAGCATTTT; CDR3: CASSSPDRDNQPQHF
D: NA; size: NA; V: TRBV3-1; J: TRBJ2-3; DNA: TGTGCCAGCAGCCCAAGATACGGAGATACGCAGTATTTT; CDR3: CASSPRYGDTQYF
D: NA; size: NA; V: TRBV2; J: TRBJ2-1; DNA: TGTGCCAGCAGTGAAGCGTGGATGCCAGGGTCGGGGGATGAGCAGTTCTTC; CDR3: CASSEAWMPGSGDEQFF
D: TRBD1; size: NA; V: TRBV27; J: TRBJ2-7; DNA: TGTGCCAGCAGCCTACAGGGGGCTTACTCGGAGCAGTACTTC; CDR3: CASSLQGAYSEQYF
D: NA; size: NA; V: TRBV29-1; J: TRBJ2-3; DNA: TGCAGCGTTGAAGATCGGGCAGGGAAAGATACGCAGTATTTT; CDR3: CSVEDRAGKDTQYF
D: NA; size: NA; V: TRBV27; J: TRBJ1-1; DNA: TGTGCCAGCAGTCGTATGACAGGTCTGATGGAAGCTTTCTTT; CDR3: CASSRMTGLMEAFF
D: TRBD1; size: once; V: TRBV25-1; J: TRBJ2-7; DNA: TGTGCCAGCAGTGACCGGACAGGGGGAACCTACGAGCAGTACTTC; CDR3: CASSDRTGGTYEQYF
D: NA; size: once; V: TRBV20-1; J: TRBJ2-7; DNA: TGCAGAAAGGAGCGTTCAATCTCCTACGAGCAGTACTTC; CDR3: CRKERSISYEQYF
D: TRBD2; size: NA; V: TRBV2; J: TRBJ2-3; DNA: TGTGCCAGCAGTGAACCGGGAGGGGTCACAGATACGCAGTATTTT; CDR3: CASSEPGGVTDTQYF